This T cell receptor (beta chain) comes out of a study of T-cell memory formation after mild COVID-19. One entry per CDR3 protein results from TCRdb running MiXCR on the 5' RACE reads. This sample carries approximately 580,000 distinct CDR3 sequences, about 20% of them seen once, and the ten largest clones take approximately 13%. The length of the CDR3 is 15 residues. Per germline, CDR1 KGHSH and CDR2 LQKENI. V lost 0 bases to trimming and J lost 2 bases, with 10 bases between them. The sequenced sample was PBMCs or a T cell subset sorted from them (not recorded which). The clonotype comes from an adult woman who had mild COVID-19 (a few samples of this study predate the infection). Cell type and time point are not known. V gene TRBV18 combines with J gene TRBJ1-2, with TRBD1 as a possible D gene (5 bases). The CDR3 DNA follows: TGTGCCAGCTCACCACCGGGACCCCTGAACTATGGCTACACCTTC. Translated: CASSPPGPLNYGYTF.